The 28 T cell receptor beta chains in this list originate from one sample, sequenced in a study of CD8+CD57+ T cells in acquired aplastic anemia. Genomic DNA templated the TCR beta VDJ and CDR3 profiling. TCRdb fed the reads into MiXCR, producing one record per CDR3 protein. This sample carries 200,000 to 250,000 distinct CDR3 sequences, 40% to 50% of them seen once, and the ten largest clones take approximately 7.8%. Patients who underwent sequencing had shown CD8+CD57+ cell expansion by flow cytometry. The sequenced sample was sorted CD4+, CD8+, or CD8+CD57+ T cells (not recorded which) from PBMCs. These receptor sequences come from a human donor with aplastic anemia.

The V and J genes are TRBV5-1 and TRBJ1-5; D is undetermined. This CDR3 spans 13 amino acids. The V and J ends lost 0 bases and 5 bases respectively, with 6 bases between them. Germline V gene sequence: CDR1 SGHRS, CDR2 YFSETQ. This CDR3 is CASSLDEYQPQHF. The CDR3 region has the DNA TGCGCCAGCAGCTTGGACGAATATCAGCCCCAGCATTTT.

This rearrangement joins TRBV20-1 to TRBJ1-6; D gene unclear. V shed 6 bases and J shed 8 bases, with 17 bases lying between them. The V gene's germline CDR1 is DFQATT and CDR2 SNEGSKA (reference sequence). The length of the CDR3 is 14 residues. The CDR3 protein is CSAHDAVYHSPLHF. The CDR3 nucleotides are TGCAGTGCCCACGATGCGGTATATCATTCACCCCTCCACTTT.

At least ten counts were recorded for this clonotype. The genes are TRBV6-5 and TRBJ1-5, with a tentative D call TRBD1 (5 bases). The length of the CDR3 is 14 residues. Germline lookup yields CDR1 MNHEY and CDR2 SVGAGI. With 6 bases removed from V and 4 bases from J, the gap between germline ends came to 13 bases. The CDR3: CASRLTAANQPQHF. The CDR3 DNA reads TGTGCCAGCAGACTGACAGCTGCTAATCAGCCCCAGCATTTT.

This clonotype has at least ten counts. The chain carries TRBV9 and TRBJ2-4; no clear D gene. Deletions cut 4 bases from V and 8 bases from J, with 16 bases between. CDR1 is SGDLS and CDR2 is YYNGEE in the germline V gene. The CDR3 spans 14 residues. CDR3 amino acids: CASSSLGIRDIQYF. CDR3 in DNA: TGTGCCAGCAGCTCACTGGGGATAAGGGACATTCAGTACTTC.

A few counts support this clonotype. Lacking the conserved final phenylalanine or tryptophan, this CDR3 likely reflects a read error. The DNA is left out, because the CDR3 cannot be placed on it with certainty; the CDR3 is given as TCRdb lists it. The CDR3 sequence: CSVWGTHS. The rearrangement joins TRBV20-1 to TRBJ1-6; the DNA was not used to check the table's D call, TRBD1. The CDR3 has 8 amino acids, counting both end residues. Germline lookup yields CDR1 DFQATT and CDR2 SNEGSKA (reference sequence).

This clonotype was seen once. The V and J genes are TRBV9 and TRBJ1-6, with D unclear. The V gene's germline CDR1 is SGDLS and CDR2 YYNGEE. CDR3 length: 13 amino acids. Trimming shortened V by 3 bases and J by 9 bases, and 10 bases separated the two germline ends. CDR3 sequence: CASSDANSSPLHF. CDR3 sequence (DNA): TGTGCCAGCAGCGATGCGAACAGTTCACCCCTCCACTTT.

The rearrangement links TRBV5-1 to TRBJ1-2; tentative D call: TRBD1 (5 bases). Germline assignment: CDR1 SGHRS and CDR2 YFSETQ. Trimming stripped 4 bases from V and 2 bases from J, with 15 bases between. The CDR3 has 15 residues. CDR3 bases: TGCGCCAGCAGCCCCCCGGGGACCGTAAACTATGGCTACACCTTC. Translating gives CASSPPGTVNYGYTF.

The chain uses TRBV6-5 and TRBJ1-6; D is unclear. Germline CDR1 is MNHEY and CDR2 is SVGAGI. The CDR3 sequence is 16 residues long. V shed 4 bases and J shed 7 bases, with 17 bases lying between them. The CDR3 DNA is TGTGCCAGCAGTTCCAACGCCGAGCGACGGAATTCACCCCTCCACTTT. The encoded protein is CASSSNAERRNSPLHF.

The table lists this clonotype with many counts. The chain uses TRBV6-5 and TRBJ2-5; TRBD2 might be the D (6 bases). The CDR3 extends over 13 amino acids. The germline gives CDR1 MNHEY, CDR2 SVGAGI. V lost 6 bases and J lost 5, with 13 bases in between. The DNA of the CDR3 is TGTGCCAGCAGCTCCGGAGGGGAGGAGACCCAGTACTTC. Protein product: CASSSGGEETQYF.

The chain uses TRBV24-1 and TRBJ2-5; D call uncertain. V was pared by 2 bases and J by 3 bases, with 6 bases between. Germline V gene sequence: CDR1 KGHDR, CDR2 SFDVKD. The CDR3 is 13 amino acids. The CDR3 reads CATSDSGKETQYF. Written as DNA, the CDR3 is TGTGCCACCAGTGATTCCGGAAAAGAGACCCAGTACTTC.

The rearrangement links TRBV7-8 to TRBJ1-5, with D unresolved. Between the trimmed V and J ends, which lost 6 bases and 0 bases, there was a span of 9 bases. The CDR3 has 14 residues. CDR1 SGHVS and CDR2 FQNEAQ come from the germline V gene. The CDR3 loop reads CASSGVGSNQPQHF. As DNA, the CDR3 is TGTGCCAGCAGTGGGGTTGGTAGCAATCAGCCCCAGCATTTT.

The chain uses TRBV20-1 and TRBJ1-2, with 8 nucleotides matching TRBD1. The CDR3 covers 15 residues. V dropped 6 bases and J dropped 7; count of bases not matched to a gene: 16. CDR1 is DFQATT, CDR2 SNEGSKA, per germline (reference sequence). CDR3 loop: CSASPSTGELLGYTF. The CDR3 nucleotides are TGCAGTGCCTCGCCCTCGACAGGGGAGTTGCTTGGCTACACCTTC.

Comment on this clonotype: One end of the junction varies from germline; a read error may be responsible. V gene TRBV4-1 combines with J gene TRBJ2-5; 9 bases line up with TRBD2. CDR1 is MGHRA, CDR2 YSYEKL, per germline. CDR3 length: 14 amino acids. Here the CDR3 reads CAGSQTSGQETQYF. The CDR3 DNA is TGCGCCGGCAGCCAGACTAGCGGACAAGAGACCCAGTACTTC.

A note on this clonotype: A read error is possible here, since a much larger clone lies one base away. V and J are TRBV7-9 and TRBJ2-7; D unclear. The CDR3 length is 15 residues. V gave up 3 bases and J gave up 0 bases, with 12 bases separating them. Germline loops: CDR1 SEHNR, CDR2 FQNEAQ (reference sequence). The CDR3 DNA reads TGTGCCAGCAGCTTGGAAAGGGTCGACTCCTACGAGCAGTACTTC. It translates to CASSLERVDSYEQYF.

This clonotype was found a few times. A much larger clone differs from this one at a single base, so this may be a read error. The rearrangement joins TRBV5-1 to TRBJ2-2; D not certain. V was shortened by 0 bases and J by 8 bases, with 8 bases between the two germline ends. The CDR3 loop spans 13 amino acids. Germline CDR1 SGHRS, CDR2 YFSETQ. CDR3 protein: CASSLDNQGELFF. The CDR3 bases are TGCGCCAGCAGCTTGGACAACCAGGGGGAGCTGTTTTTT.

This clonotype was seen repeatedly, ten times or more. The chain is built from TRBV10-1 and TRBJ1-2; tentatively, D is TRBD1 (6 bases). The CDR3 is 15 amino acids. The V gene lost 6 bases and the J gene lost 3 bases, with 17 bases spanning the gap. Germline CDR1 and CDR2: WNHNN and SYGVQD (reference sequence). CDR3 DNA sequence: TGCGCCAGCAGCGCGACGGGGGGCGCAGACTATGGCTACACCTTC. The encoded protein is CASSATGGADYGYTF.

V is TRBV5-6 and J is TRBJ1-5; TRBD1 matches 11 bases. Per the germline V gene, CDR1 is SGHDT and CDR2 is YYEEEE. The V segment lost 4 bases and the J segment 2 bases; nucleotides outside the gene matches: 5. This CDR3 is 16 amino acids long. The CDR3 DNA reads TGTGCCAGCAGCAAATGGACAGGGGGCGGCAATCAGCCCCAGCATTTT. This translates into CASSKWTGGGNQPQHF.

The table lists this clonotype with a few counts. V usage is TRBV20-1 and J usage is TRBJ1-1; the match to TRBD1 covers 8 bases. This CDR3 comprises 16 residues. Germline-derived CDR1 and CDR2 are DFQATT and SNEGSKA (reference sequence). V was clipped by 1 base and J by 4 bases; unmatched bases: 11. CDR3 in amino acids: CSARVRKQGGSTEAFF. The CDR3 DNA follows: TGCAGTGCTAGAGTAAGAAAACAGGGGGGTTCCACTGAAGCTTTCTTT.

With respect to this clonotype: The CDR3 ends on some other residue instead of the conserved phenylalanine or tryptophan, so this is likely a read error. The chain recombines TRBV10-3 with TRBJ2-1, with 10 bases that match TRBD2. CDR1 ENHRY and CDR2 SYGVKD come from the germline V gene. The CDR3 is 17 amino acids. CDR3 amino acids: CASSGSGGDGSYNEQFL. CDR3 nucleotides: TGTGCCAGCAGTGGAAGCGGGGGGGATGGCTCCTACAATGAGCAGTTCCTC.

CDR3 sequence (DNA): TGTGCCAGTAATATTGGCAGGTTGGGAGACTATGGCTACACCTTC. The encoded protein is CASNIGRLGDYGYTF. V is TRBV19 and J is TRBJ1-2; D ambiguous. Deletions cut 7 bases from V and 3 bases from J, with 18 bases between. Germline CDR1 is LNHDA and CDR2 is SQIVND (reference sequence). The CDR3 has 15 residues. The full variable domain, rest sourced from reference TRBV19 and TRBJ1-2, is DGGITQSPKYLFRKEGQNVTLSCEQNLNHDAMYWYRQDPGQGLRLIYYSQIVNDFQKGDIAEGYSVSREKKESFPLTVTSAQKNPTAFYLCASNIGRLGDYGYTFGSGTRLTVV.

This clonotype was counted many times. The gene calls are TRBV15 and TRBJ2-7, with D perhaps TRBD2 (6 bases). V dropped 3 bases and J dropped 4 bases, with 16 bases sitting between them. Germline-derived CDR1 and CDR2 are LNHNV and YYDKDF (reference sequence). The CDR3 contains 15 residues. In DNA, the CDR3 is TGTGCCACCAGCAGCGGACGGGGGAACGAATACGAGCAGTACTTC. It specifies CATSSGRGNEYEQYF.

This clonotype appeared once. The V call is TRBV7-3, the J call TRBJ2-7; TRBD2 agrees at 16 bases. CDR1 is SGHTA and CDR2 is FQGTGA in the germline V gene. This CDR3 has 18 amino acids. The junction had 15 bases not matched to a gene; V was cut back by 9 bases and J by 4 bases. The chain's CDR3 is CASSIFGTSGRERYEQYF. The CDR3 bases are TGTGCCAGTAGTATCTTTGGGACTAGCGGGAGGGAGAGGTACGAGCAGTACTTC.

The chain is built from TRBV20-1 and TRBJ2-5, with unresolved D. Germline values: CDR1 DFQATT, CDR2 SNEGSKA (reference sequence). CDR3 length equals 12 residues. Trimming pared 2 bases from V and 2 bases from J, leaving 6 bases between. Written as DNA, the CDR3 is TGCAGTGCTAGACCTGCGCAAGAGACCCAGTACTTC. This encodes CSARPAQETQYF.

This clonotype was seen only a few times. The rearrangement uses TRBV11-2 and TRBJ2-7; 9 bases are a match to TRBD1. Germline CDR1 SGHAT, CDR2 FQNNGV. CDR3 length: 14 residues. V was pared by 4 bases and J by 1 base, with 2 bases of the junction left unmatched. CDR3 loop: CASSYGTGSYEQYF. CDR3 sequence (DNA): TGTGCCAGCAGCTACGGGACAGGGTCCTACGAGCAGTACTTC.

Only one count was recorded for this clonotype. The CDR3 sequence: CAIGGQGGEKLFF. The CDR3 region has the DNA TGTGCCATCGGGGGACAGGGAGGTGAAAAACTGTTTTTT. V gene TRBV10-3 combines with J gene TRBJ1-4, with 9 bases lining up with TRBD1. The V gene's germline CDR1 is ENHRY and CDR2 SYGVKD. The CDR3 extends over 13 amino acids. V dropped 8 bases and J dropped 7; count of bases not matched to a gene: 5.

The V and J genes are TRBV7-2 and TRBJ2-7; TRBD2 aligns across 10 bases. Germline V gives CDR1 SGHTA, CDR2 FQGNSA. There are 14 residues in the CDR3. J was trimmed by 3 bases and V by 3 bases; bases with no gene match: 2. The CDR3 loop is CASSFTSGDYEQYF. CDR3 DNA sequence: TGTGCCAGCAGCTTCACTAGCGGGGACTACGAGCAGTACTTC.

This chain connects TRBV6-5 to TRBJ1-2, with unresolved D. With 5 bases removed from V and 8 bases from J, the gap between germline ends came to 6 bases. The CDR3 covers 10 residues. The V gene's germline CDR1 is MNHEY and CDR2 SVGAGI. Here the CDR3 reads CASSDEGYTF. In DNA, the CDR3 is TGTGCCAGCAGTGATGAGGGCTACACCTTC.

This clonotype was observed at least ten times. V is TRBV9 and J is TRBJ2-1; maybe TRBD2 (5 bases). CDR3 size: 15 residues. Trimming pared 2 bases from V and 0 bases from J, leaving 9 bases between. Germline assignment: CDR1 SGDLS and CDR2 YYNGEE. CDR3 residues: CASSVTGSSYNEQFF. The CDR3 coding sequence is TGTGCCAGCAGCGTCACGGGGAGCTCCTACAATGAGCAGTTCTTC.